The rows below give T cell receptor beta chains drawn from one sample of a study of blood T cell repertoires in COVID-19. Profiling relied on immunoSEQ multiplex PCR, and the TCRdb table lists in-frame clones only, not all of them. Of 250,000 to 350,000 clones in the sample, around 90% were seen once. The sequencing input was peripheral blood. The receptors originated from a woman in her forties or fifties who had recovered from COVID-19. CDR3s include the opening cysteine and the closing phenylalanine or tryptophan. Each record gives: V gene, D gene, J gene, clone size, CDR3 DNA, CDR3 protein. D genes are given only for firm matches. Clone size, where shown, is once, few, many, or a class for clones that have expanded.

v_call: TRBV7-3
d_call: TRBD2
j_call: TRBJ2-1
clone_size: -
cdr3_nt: TGTGCCAGCAGCTTAACGGCTAGCGGATACAATGAGCAGTTCTTC
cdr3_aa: CASSLTASGYNEQFF

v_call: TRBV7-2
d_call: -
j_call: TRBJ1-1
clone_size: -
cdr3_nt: TGTGCCAGCTCCCGGGACTGGGGCACTGAAGCTTTCTTT
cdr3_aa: CASSRDWGTEAFF

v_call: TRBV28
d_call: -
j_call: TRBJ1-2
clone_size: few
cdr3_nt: TGTGCCAGCGTCAACAGGGACCGTCTGGGCTACACCTTC
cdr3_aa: CASVNRDRLGYTF

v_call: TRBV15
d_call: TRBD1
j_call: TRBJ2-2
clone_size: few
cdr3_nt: TGTGCCACCACCGCCGGACAGGGGAACACCGGGGAGCTGTTTTTT
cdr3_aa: CATTAGQGNTGELFF

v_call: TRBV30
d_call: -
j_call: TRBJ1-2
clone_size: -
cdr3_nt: TGTGCCTGGCGGGACACTCGGGGATTCTATGGCTACACCTTC
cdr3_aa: CAWRDTRGFYGYTF

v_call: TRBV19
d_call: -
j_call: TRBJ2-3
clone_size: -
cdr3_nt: TGTGCCAGTAAGGCTAGGAGTACAGATACGCAGTATTTT
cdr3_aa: CASKARSTDTQYF

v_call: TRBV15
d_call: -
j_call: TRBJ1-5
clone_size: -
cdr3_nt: TGTGCCACCCAATACAGGAATCAGCCCCAGCATTTT
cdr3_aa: CATQYRNQPQHF

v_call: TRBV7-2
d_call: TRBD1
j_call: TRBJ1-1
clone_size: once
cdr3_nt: TGTGCCAGCAGCTTATACGGGACAGCCAACACTGAAGCTTTCTTT
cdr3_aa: CASSLYGTANTEAFF

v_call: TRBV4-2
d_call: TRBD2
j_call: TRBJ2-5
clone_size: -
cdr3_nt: TGTGCCAGCAGCCAAGAGGGTGCGGGGGGTAGGAAGACCCAGTACTTC
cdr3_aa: CASSQEGAGGRKTQYF

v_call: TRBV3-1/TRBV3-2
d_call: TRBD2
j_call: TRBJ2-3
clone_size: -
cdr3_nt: TGTGCCAGCAGCCGAGGGACTAGCGGGAGGATTGGCACAGATACGCAGTATTTT
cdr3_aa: CASSRGTSGRIGTDTQYF

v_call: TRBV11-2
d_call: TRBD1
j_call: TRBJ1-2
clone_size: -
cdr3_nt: TGTGCCAGCAGCTTAGCTCGCTCAGGGGGTCGGGGCTACACCTTC
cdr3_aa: CASSLARSGGRGYTF

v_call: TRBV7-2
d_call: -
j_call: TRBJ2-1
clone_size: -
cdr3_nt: TGTGCCAGCAGCTTAGACCTAGGCAATGAGCAGTTCTTC
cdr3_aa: CASSLDLGNEQFF

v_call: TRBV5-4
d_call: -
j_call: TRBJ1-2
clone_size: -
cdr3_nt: TGTGCCAGCAGCCAGGACGGCAGGGACTATGGCTACACCTTC
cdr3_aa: CASSQDGRDYGYTF

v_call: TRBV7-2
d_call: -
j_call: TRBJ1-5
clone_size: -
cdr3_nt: TGTGCCAGCAGCCTGGGACTTGTGCGTCAGCCCCAGCATTTT
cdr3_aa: CASSLGLVRQPQHF

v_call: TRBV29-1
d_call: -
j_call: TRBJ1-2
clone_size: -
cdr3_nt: TGCAGCGTTGAGGGCCATTCCGGGACAACTAACTATGGCTACACCTTC
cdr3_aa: CSVEGHSGTTNYGYTF

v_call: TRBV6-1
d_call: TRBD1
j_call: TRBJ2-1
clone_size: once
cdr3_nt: TGTGCCAGCAGTGTTCAGGGGGCGGAGTCTTACAATGAGCAGTTCTTC
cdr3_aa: CASSVQGAESYNEQFF

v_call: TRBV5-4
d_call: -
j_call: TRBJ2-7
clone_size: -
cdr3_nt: TGTGCCAGCAGCTTGGCCTTGGGGGGGCAGTACGAGCAGTACTTC
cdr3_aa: CASSLALGGQYEQYF

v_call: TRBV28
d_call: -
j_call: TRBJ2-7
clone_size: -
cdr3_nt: TGTGCCAGCAGAACGGGACTGACCTACGAGCAGTACTTC
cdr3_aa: CASRTGLTYEQYF

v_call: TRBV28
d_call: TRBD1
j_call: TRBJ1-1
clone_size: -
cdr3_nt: TGTGCCAGCAGTCGACAGGGGGGGGCTTTCTTT
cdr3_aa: CASSRQGGAFF

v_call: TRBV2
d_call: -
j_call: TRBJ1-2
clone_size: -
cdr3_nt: TGTGCCAGCTCCGAAAGGAGGGGCGAGTATGGCTACACCTTC
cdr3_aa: CASSERRGEYGYTF

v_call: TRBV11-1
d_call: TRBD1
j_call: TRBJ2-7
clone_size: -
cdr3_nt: TGTGCCAGCAGTCGTGGGACAGGGGGCGAGCAGTACTTC
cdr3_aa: CASSRGTGGEQYF

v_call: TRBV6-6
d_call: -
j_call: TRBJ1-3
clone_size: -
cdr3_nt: TGTGCCAGCAGTCCCCGCTCTCAGGGAGGTTATCGGATGGAAAACACCATATATTTT
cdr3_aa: CASSPRSQGGYRMENTIYF

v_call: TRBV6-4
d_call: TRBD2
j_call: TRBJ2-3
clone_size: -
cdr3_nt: TGTGCCAGCAGTGACTCAGTAGCGGGGGGCACAGATACGCAGTATTTT
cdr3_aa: CASSDSVAGGTDTQYF

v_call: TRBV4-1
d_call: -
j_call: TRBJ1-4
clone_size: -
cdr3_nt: TGCGCCAGCAGCCATACTAGGGAAAAACTGTTTTTT
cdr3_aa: CASSHTREKLFF

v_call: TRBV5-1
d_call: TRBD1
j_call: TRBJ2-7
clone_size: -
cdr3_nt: TGCGCCAGCAGCTTGACAGGGGCGCTCTACGAGCAGTACTTC
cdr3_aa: CASSLTGALYEQYF

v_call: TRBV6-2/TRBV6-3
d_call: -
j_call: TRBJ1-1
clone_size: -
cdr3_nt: TGTGCCAGCAGTTACTCGTCCAGGGGTACCACTGAAGCTTTCTTT
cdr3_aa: CASSYSSRGTTEAFF

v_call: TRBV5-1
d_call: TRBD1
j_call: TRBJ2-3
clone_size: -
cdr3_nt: TGCGCCAGCAAAGTAGGGGGCGGCACAGATACGCAGTATTTT
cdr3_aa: CASKVGGGTDTQYF

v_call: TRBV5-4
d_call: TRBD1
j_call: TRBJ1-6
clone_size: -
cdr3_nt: TGTGCCAGCAGCCCGACAGGGTCAGAGAATTCACCCCTCCACTTT
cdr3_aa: CASSPTGSENSPLHF

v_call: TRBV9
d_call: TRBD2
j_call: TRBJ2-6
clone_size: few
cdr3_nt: TGTGCCAGCAGCGTAACAGTTCGTAGCGGGCCAAACTCTGGGGCCAACGTCCTGACTTTC
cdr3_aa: CASSVTVRSGPNSGANVLTF

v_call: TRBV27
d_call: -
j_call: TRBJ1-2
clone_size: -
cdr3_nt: TGTGCCAGCAGTTTAACAGGGATGGGCTATGGCTACACCTTC
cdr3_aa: CASSLTGMGYGYTF

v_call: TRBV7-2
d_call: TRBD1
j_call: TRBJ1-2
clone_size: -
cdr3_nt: TGTGCCAGCAGTGGACAGGGGGCGTCGGGCTACACCTTC
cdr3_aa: CASSGQGASGYTF

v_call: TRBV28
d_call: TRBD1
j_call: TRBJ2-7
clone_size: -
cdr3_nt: TGTGCCAGCGGGACAGGGGAACTCTACGAGCAGTACTTC
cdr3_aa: CASGTGELYEQYF

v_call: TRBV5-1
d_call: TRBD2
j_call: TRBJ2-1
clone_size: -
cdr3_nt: TGCGCCAGCGGGGCCGAGGCTAGCGGGAGTACTGAGCAGTTCTTC
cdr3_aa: CASGAEASGSTEQFF

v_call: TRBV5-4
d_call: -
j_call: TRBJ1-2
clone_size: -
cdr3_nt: TGTGCCAGCAGCTTGGCGGACAGAAACTATGGCTACACCTTC
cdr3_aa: CASSLADRNYGYTF

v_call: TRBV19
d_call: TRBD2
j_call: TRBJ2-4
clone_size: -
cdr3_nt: TGTGCCAGTCGGGACCCGGGACTAGCTTCGAACATTCAGTACTTC
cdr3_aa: CASRDPGLASNIQYF

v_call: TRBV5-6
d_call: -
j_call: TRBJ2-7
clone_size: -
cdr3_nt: TGTGCCAGCAGTACGGACACCCACGAGCAGTACTTC
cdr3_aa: CASSTDTHEQYF

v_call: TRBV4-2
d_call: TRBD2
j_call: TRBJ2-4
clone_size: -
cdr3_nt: TGTGCCAGCAGCCAAGAACGGGGGGACGTTTGGCTAGCCAAAAACATTCAGTACTTC
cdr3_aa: CASSQERGDVWLAKNIQYF

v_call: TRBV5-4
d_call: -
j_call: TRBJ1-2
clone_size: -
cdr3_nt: TGTGCCAGCAGCTTGGATTGGGAGTTGGGAGGCTACACCTTC
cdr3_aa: CASSLDWELGGYTF

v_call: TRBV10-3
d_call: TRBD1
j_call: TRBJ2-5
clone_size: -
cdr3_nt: TGTGCCATCAGCGGACAGGAGTCTAAAGAGACCCAGTACTTC
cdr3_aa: CAISGQESKETQYF

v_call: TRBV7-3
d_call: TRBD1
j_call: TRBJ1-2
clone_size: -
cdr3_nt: TGTGCCAGCAGCTCACAGGGGGTCACTGGCTACACCTTC
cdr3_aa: CASSSQGVTGYTF